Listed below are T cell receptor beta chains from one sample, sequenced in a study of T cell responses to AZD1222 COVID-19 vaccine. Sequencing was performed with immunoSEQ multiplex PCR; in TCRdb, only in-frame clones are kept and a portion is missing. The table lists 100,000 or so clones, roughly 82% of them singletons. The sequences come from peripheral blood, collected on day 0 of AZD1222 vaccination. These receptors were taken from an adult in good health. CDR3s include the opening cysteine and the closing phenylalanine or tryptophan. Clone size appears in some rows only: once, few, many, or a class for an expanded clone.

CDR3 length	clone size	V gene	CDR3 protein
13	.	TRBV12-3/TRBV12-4	CASRTEMNTEAFF
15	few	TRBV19	CASSIGAGPHEKLFF
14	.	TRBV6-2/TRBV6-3	CASSYRGSSYEQYF
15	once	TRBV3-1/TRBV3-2	CASSRGQVANSPLHF
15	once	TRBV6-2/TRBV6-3	CASTPVGRVSYGYTF
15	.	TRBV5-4	CASSLQGLAKNIQYF
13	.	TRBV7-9	CASSFQGGETQYF
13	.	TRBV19	CASSRTAQETQYF
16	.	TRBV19	CASRDGLAGDYNEQFF
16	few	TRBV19	CASSTTFLARDNEQFF
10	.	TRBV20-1	CGNRGQPQHF
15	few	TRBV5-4	CASSSWQGAPDTQYF
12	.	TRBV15	CATSRDFQPQHF
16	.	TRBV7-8	CASSLGPGGYNSPLHF
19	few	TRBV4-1	CASRFRLGQRNSYNSPLHF
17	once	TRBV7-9	CASSLGASGGAGETQYF
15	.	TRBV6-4	CASSDGLAGGNEQFF
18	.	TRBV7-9	CASSNNGGQGVIAYEQYF
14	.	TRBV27	CASSPNRVADTQYF
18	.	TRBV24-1	CATSDPSAQESGTDTQYF
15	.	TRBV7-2	CASSVSGGSADTQYF
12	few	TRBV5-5	CASSSNSYEQYF
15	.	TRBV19	CASSIVPGGNQPQHF